The clone carrying this TCR beta chain has just a few counts. No antigen is known for it. The CDR3 contains 16 residues. Germline values: CDR1 SGHTA, CDR2 FQGNSA. Unmatched junction bases numbered 14, after V lost 5 bases and J lost 8 bases. The record originates from a study of identical twins. TCRdb reprocessed the 5' RACE reads with MiXCR, giving one entry per CDR3 protein. The table lists about 530,000 distinct CDR3 sequences, roughly 15% of them singletons. General study points: Conclusions rested on cross-sectional statistics rather than following the same donors. In beta out-of-frame sequences, the excess sharing between twins was weaker. Modelling underestimated the level of out-of-frame TCR alpha sharing observed in monozygotic twins. Fewer insertions marked abundant cord blood beta clonotypes; young adult naive trended weakly, memory not at all.

These data also formed part of another study, on yellow fever vaccine responses in identical twins.

Sequenced sample: CD4+ T cells sorted from blood. The chain employs TRBV7-2 and TRBJ2-1, with 8 nucleotides matching TRBD2. This sequence originates from a young woman in good health. CDR3 amino acids: CASSRFGSGGRDEQFF. CDR3 nucleotides: TGTGCCAGCAGCCGTTTCGGATCGGGGGGGCGAGATGAGCAGTTCTTC.